Listed here are 20 T cell receptor beta chains from one sample, sequenced in a study of blood T cell repertoires in COVID-19. Using immunoSEQ multiplex PCR, the repertoire was profiled, and TCRdb retains in-frame clones only, with some absent. The sample carries 80,000 to 95,000 clones, about 85% recorded once. The sequenced sample was peripheral blood. The receptor set was obtained from a man at least 80 years old with active or convalescent COVID-19.

The gene calls are TRBV20-1 and TRBJ2-5; 9 nucleotides agree with TRBD2. The CDR3 runs to 12 residues. Trimming took 3 bases from V and 5 from J; bases not matched to a gene: 1. CDR1 and CDR2 (germline): DFQATT, SNEGSKA (reference sequence). The CDR3 is CSASGLAETQYF. Here the CDR3 DNA reads TGCAGTGCTAGTGGACTAGCGGAGACCCAGTACTTC.

The chain links TRBV5-8 to TRBJ2-5, with D perhaps TRBD1 (5 bases). Per germline, CDR1 SGHTS and CDR2 YDEGEE. The CDR3 has 14 amino acids. V dropped 0 bases and J dropped 6 bases, with 12 bases sitting between them. CDR3 amino acids: CASSLEVWGKTQYF. The CDR3, as DNA: TGTGCCAGCAGCTTGGAGGTCTGGGGCAAGACCCAGTACTTC.

The chain recombines TRBV18 with TRBJ2-7; the match to TRBD1 covers 7 bases. The J segment lost 2 bases and the V segment lost 4 bases, leaving 5 bases of the junction unmatched. Germline values: CDR1 KGHSH, CDR2 LQKENI. The CDR3 is 14 residues long. CDR3 sequence reads: CASSLGTVPYEQYF. The CDR3, as DNA: TGTGCCAGCTCACTGGGGACAGTTCCCTACGAGCAGTACTTC.

Comment on this clone: Germline is not matched at one junction end, which may reflect a read error. The V gene is TRBV6-5, the J gene TRBJ1-6; 7 nucleotides line up with TRBD1. This CDR3 has 12 residues. Germline V CDR1 and CDR2: MNHEY, SVGAGI. The CDR3 sequence is CASSPTGQRYLF. Written as DNA, the CDR3 is TGTGCCAGCAGTCCAACGGGACAGCGTTATCTATTC.

This clone was seen a few times. The chain employs TRBV7-2 and TRBJ2-3; unclear D gene. CDR3 size: 14 residues. V gave up 0 bases and J gave up 1 base, with 5 bases separating them. Germline values: CDR1 SGHTA, CDR2 FQGNSA. The CDR3 loop is CASSLARGTDTQYF. CDR3 nucleotide sequence: TGTGCCAGCAGCTTAGCCCGGGGCACAGATACGCAGTATTTT.

The rearrangement joins TRBV5-6 to TRBJ1-1; the D is unclear. Deletions cut 0 bases from V and 5 bases from J, with 14 bases between. CDR1 SGHDT and CDR2 YYEEEE come from the germline V gene. CDR3 length equals 15 residues. In nucleotides, the CDR3 is TGTGCCAGCAGCTTGGTCGGGGTGAGGAAAACTGAAGCTTTCTTT. This translates into CASSLVGVRKTEAFF.

V and J are TRBV5-4 and TRBJ1-2, with TRBD1 identical over 9 bases. This CDR3 is built from 15 residues. Trimming removed 0 bases from V and 9 bases from J; junction bases left unmatched: 9. Germline values: CDR1 SGHNT, CDR2 YYREEE (reference sequence). CDR3 coding DNA: TGTGCCAGCAGCTTGGGAACAGGGGGCCTTACGAGCTACACCTTC. Its protein product is CASSLGTGGLTSYTF.

This clone was detected a few times. The chain links TRBV6-4 to TRBJ2-1; 9 positions match TRBD1. Per the germline V gene, CDR1 is MRHNA and CDR2 is SNTAGT. The CDR3 has 14 residues. The V gene end was trimmed by 4 bases and the J gene end by 8 bases; junction bases not matched to a gene: 6. CDR3: CASSVEDRGHEQFF. For the CDR3, the DNA is TGTGCCAGCAGTGTTGAGGACAGGGGCCATGAGCAGTTCTTC.

This chain joins TRBV6-1 and TRBJ1-3; no clear D. The germline V and J ends were trimmed by 0 bases and 0 bases, with 12 bases remaining between them. CDR3 length equals 17 residues. Germline CDR1 reads MNHNS; CDR2 reads SASEGT. The CDR3 DNA sequence: TGTGCCAGCAGTGAAGCGCTGAGTAGCCACTCTGGAAACACCATATATTTT. Amino acid sequence: CASSEALSSHSGNTIYF.

The chain combines TRBV19 with TRBJ2-5, with TRBD2 matching 9 bases. The CDR3 runs 15 residues. Germline CDR1 LNHDA, CDR2 SQIVND (reference sequence). V lost 4 bases, J lost 4 bases, and 7 bases stayed unmatched. CDR3 sequence (DNA): TGTGCCAGTAGTAGCGGGGGGGTGGTCCGAGAGACCCAGTACTTC. As protein: CASSSGGVVRETQYF. Full variable domain (remainder filled in from reference TRBV19 and TRBJ2-5): DGGITQSPKYLFRKEGQNVTLSCEQNLNHDAMYWYRQDPGQGLRLIYYSQIVNDFQKGDIAEGYSVSREKKESFPLTVTSAQKNPTAFYLCASSSGGVVRETQYFGPGTRLLVL.

This chain joins TRBV19 and TRBJ1-2, with 7 bases identical to TRBD1. The germline CDR1 and CDR2 sequences are LNHDA and SQIVND (reference sequence). Trimming took 6 bases from V and 5 from J; bases not matched to a gene: 9. This CDR3 is built from 14 residues. The CDR3 bases are TGTGCCAGTAGGAGAACAGGGGACTGGTATGGCTACACCTTC. Its protein is CASRRTGDWYGYTF. Full variable domain (rest looked up from reference TRBV19 and TRBJ1-2): DGGITQSPKYLFRKEGQNVTLSCEQNLNHDAMYWYRQDPGQGLRLIYYSQIVNDFQKGDIAEGYSVSREKKESFPLTVTSAQKNPTAFYLCASRRTGDWYGYTFGSGTRLTVV.

The chain couples TRBV29-1 to TRBJ2-3; the match to TRBD2 covers 7 bases. The CDR3 totals 15 residues. Trimming cost V 6 bases and J 4 bases; bases outside gene matches: 13. The germline V gene encodes CDR1 SQVTM and CDR2 ANQGSEA. This CDR3 is CSVVRSTSIPDTQYF. CDR3 bases: TGCAGCGTCGTCCGGTCGACTAGCATTCCAGATACGCAGTATTTT.

The V gene is TRBV5-1, the J gene TRBJ1-1, with 7 bases matching TRBD1. The CDR3 extends over 15 amino acids. The V segment lost 3 bases and the J segment 0 bases; nucleotides outside the gene matches: 5. Germline lookup yields CDR1 SGHRS and CDR2 YFSETQ. The CDR3 DNA reads as TGCGCCAGCAGCTCCGGGACAGTAGTGAACACTGAAGCTTTCTTT. As protein: CASSSGTVVNTEAFF.

This chain joins TRBV5-1 and TRBJ1-5; 12 bases agree with TRBD1. The CDR3 runs to 14 residues. V lost 4 bases, J lost 7 bases, and 3 bases stayed unmatched. From germline, CDR1 is SGHRS and CDR2 YFSETQ. CDR3 bases: TGCGCCAGCAGCGAAGGGACAGGGGGCCAGCCCCAGCATTTT. Translating it yields CASSEGTGGQPQHF.

The chain uses TRBV5-8 and TRBJ2-3, with 15 bases identical to TRBD2. Germline loops: CDR1 SGHTS, CDR2 YDEGEE. The CDR3 extends over 17 amino acids. The V gene end was trimmed by 4 bases and the J gene end by 4 bases; junction bases not matched to a gene: 7. CDR3 residues: CASSPGTSGGRADTQYF. The CDR3 nucleotides read TGTGCCAGCAGCCCCGGGACTAGCGGGGGGAGGGCAGATACGCAGTATTTT. The full variable domain, its missing parts supplied by reference TRBV5-8 and TRBJ2-3, is EAGVTQSPTHLIKTRGQQATLRCSPISGHTSVYWYQQALGLGLQFLLWYDEGEERNRGNFPPRFSGRQFPNYSSELNVNALELEDSALYLCASSPGTSGGRADTQYFGPGTRLTVL.

This sequence joins TRBV2 and TRBJ1-6; D may be TRBD1 (6 bases). V lost 7 bases and J lost 3, with 13 bases in between. The CDR3 is 15 amino acids. Germline CDR1 reads SNHLY; CDR2 reads FYNNEI. The CDR3 sequence: CASNGQPSYNSPLHF. CDR3 sequence (DNA): TGTGCCAGCAACGGACAGCCAAGCTATAATTCACCCCTCCACTTT.

The V and J genes are TRBV5-1 and TRBJ1-2; D is unclear. Germline V lookup: CDR1 SGHRS, CDR2 YFSETQ. The CDR3 has 13 residues. V lost 4 bases to trimming and J lost 8 bases, with 15 bases between them. CDR3 region: CASSIGLPRGYTF. CDR3 bases: TGCGCCAGCAGCATTGGTTTGCCCAGGGGCTACACCTTC.

The rearrangement joins TRBV5-1 to TRBJ2-5, with 7 positions matching TRBD2. The V gene end was trimmed by 1 base and the J gene end by 5 bases; junction bases not matched to a gene: 5. CDR3 size: 14 residues. Germline V gives CDR1 SGHRS, CDR2 YFSETQ. The CDR3 DNA sequence: TGCGCCAGCAGCTTGTCAGGTAGCGGGGAGACCCAGTACTTC. Amino acids: CASSLSGSGETQYF.

The sample holds a few counts of this clone. The rearrangement joins TRBV7-2 to TRBJ1-1, with 7 nucleotides matching TRBD1. V dropped 0 bases and J dropped 3; count of bases not matched to a gene: 13. The CDR3 runs to 18 residues. Germline CDR1 is SGHTA and CDR2 is FQGNSA. CDR3 DNA sequence: TGTGCCAGCAGCTTAGCGGGGCAGGGGGTGGGCAGGGACACTGAAGCTTTCTTT. Encoded protein: CASSLAGQGVGRDTEAFF.

The chain combines TRBV2 with TRBJ1-6; 7 bases fit TRBD1. Germline V gene sequence: CDR1 SNHLY, CDR2 FYNNEI. After removal of 6 bases from V and 7 bases from J, the junction contained 6 bases not matched to a gene. The CDR3 totals 14 residues. CDR3 nucleotides: TGTGCCAGCAGGAGGGACAGTCCCAATTCACCCCTCCACTTT. Translation gives CASRRDSPNSPLHF.